These 21 T cell receptor beta chains were all obtained from the same sample, sequenced in a study of monozygotic twins with inflammatory bowel disease. Reprocessing the 5' RACE reads, TCRdb reports a single entry for every CDR3 protein and omits DNA. The sample holds 400,000 to 500,000 distinct CDR3 sequences. Input material: blood. The receptors were gathered from a human donor with ulcerative colitis or Crohn's disease, or a healthy co-twin of an affected twin (not recorded which).

The rearrangement uses TRBV7-2 and TRBJ1-4; TCRdb names TRBD1, which stays unverified in the absence of DNA. Per the germline V gene, CDR1 is SGHTA and CDR2 is FQGNSA. The CDR3 has 15 amino acids. The CDR3 here is CASSPWGIGNEKLFF.

V usage is TRBV6-5 and J usage is TRBJ1-1. This CDR3 contains 11 residues. Germline lookup yields CDR1 MNHEY and CDR2 SVGAGI. CDR3 residues: CASRMNTEAFF.

The chain links TRBV7-2 to TRBJ1-1. This CDR3 region has 12 residues. Germline CDR1 is SGHTA and CDR2 is FQGNSA. The CDR3 loop is CASSTDSGVAFF.

This chain joins TRBV5-1 and TRBJ2-1; the D call from TCRdb, TRBD1, cannot be confirmed without DNA. Germline V gene sequence: CDR1 SGHRS, CDR2 YFSETQ. The CDR3 sequence is 15 residues long. This CDR3 reads CASSNHNWGAHEQFF.

The rearrangement uses TRBV12-2 and TRBJ2-6. TRBV12-2 is deemed a pseudogene. This CDR3 is 15 amino acids long. CDR3: CASRLFSYGANVLTF.

This chain connects TRBV10-3 to TRBJ2-3; TCRdb returns TRBD2, unconfirmable since there is no DNA. The CDR3 totals 18 residues. Germline assignment: CDR1 ENHRY and CDR2 SYGVKD. The CDR3 protein is CAISESGSGAASTDTQYF.

CDR3 loop: CASSFVSGNTIYF. The V and J genes are TRBV7-9 and TRBJ1-3. The length of the CDR3 is 13 residues. Germline CDR1 reads SEHNR; CDR2 reads FQNEAQ (reference sequence).

The chain carries TRBV19 and TRBJ1-3; TCRdb returns TRBD1, unconfirmable since there is no DNA. The length of the CDR3 is 14 residues. Germline CDR1 and CDR2: LNHDA and SQIVND (reference sequence). The CDR3 loop reads CASSSRTAGNTIYF.

This chain uses TRBV29-1 with TRBJ2-3; TCRdb proposes TRBD1, but this gene call is untestable without DNA. The CDR3 length is 15 residues. The germline gives CDR1 SQVTM, CDR2 ANQGSEA. Here the CDR3 reads CSVVPRDRVTDTQYF.

This chain uses TRBV11-2 with TRBJ1-2; lacking DNA, the TRBD1 call made by TCRdb goes unchecked. Germline CDR1 SGHAT, CDR2 FQNNGV. The CDR3 extends over 14 amino acids. CDR3 sequence: CASSSPSGMGGYTF.

The chain couples TRBV7-9 to TRBJ2-7; checking the TCRdb D call of TRBD2 is not possible without DNA. The germline V gene has CDR1 SEHNR and CDR2 FQNEAQ (reference sequence). CDR3 length: 15 amino acids. The CDR3 sequence is CTSSLGAGKIYEQYF.

CDR3 in amino acids: CASSLSGQGAHEQYF. This sequence joins TRBV5-1 and TRBJ2-7; TCRdb's assignment of TRBD1 cannot be checked, as there is no DNA. The germline V gene encodes CDR1 SGHRS and CDR2 YFSETQ. This CDR3 region has 15 residues.

J is TRBJ2-7 and V is TRBV5-8; no DNA is available, so the TRBD1 call from TCRdb remains unchecked. The CDR3 sequence is 15 residues long. Per the germline V gene, CDR1 is SGHTS and CDR2 is YDEGEE. The CDR3 is CASSLGGTAHYEQYF. Looking up the rest from reference TRBV5-8 and TRBJ2-7 gives the full variable domain: EAGVTQSPTHLIKTRGQQATLRCSPISGHTSVYWYQQALGLGLQFLLWYDEGEERNRGNFPPRFSGRQFPNYSSELNVNALELEDSALYLCASSLGGTAHYEQYFGPGTRLTVT.

The rearrangement uses TRBV20-1 and TRBJ1-2. CDR1 DFQATT and CDR2 SNEGSKA come from the germline V gene (reference sequence). CDR3 length: 15 amino acids. This CDR3 reads CSATSREGRGGSYTF.

This rearrangement joins TRBV29-1 to TRBJ1-1. This CDR3 spans 11 amino acids. Germline CDR1 reads SQVTM; CDR2 reads ANQGSEA. CDR3 sequence reads: CSVVEGTEAFF.

This chain links TRBV4-3 with TRBJ2-1; lacking DNA, the TRBD1 call made by TCRdb goes unchecked. This CDR3 has 13 residues. Germline-derived CDR1 and CDR2 are LGHNA and YSLEER. The CDR3 loop reads CASSQDSDGGQFF.

This chain joins TRBV6-2 or TRBV6-3 and TRBJ2-7. CDR3 length: 13 residues. The germline CDR1 and CDR2 sequences are MNHEY and SVGEGT. This CDR3 reads CASSSMAALGRYF.

The chain uses TRBV7-8 and TRBJ2-1. Germline V gene lookup returns CDR1 SGHVS and CDR2 FQNEAQ. This CDR3 is 15 amino acids long. CDR3 amino acids: CASSLGQASYNEQFF. Filled out from reference TRBV7-8 and TRBJ2-1, the complete variable domain reads GAGVSQSPRYKVAKRGQDVALRCDPISGHVSLFWYQQALGQGPEFLTYFQNEAQLDKSGLPSDRFFAERPEGSVSTLKIQRTQQEDSAVYLCASSLGQASYNEQFFGPGTRLTVL.

The rearrangement uses TRBV30 and TRBJ2-5; checking the TCRdb D call of TRBD1 is not possible without DNA. This CDR3 comprises 15 residues. Germline CDR1 reads GTSNPN; CDR2 reads SVGIG (reference sequence). The CDR3: CAWSPGGQGALTQYF.

This sequence joins TRBV6-6 and TRBJ1-3. CDR1 MNHNY and CDR2 SVGAGI come from the germline V gene (reference sequence). This CDR3 has 14 amino acids. CDR3 in amino acids: CASSYGSSGNTIYF.

This chain connects TRBV19 to TRBJ2-2; with no DNA, the TCRdb D assignment of TRBD1 cannot be verified. There are 16 residues in the CDR3. Germline values: CDR1 LNHDA, CDR2 SQIVND (reference sequence). The CDR3 sequence: CASSLPGTGHTGELFF. The full variable domain, completed using reference TRBV19 and TRBJ2-2, is DGGITQSPKYLFRKEGQNVTLSCEQNLNHDAMYWYRQDPGQGLRLIYYSQIVNDFQKGDIAEGYSVSREKKESFPLTVTSAQKNPTAFYLCASSLPGTGHTGELFFGEGSRLTVL.